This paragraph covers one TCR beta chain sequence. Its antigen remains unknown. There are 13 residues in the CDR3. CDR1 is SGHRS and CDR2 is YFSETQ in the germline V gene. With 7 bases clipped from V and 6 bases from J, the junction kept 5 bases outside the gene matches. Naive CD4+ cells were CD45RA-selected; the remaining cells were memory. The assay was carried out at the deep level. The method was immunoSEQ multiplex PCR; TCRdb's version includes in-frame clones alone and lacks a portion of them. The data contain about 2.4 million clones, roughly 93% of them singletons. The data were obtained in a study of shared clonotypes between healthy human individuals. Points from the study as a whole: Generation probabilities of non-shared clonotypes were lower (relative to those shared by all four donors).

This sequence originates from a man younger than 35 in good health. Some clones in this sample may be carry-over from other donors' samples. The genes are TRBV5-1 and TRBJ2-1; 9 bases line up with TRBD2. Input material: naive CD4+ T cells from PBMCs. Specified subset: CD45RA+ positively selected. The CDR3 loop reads CASEASGVNEQFF. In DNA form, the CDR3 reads TGCGCCAGCGAGGCTAGCGGGGTCAATGAGCAGTTCTTC.